A selection of T cell receptor beta chains follows, all from one sample in a study of cytomegalovirus exposure and HLA in healthy donors. Sequenced by immunoSEQ multiplex PCR; TCRdb stores in-frame clones only, minus some. The top ten hold around 20% of the sample, which has about 150,000 clones, around 88% seen once. The sequencing input was PBMCs. The receptors here all came from a man younger than 35 in good health and CMV-seropositive. Both conserved end residues are part of each CDR3. The order of the fields is J gene, clone size, V gene, D gene, CDR3 DNA, CDR3 protein. The D gene is left open where the match is weak. The listing skips clone size in some rows; elsewhere it reads once, few, many or a size class.

TRBJ2-7 | NA | TRBV7-3 | TRBD2 | TGTGCCAGCAGCCTGGGGACTAGCGGGAGCTACGAGCAGTACTTC | CASSLGTSGSYEQYF
TRBJ2-7 | NA | TRBV25-1 | NA | TGTGCCAGCAGTGAATTAGGGGGACCCTACGAGCAGTACTTC | CASSELGGPYEQYF
TRBJ1-1 | NA | TRBV5-4 | TRBD1 | TGTGCCAGCAGCTTGTATGGGACAGGGGGTTTCACTGAAGCTTTCTTT | CASSLYGTGGFTEAFF
TRBJ1-2 | NA | TRBV6-6 | NA | TGTGCCAGCAGTTACCCAGGGGACTATGGCTACACCTTC | CASSYPGDYGYTF
TRBJ2-3 | NA | TRBV25-1 | NA | TGTGCCAGCACGGGGGACCGTAGCACAGATACGCAGTATTTT | CASTGDRSTDTQYF
TRBJ2-2 | once | TRBV29-1 | TRBD1 | TGCAGCGTTGAAAGGACAGGGGCCTTTGGCCAAATAGCGAGGGGTTTCACCGCCGGGGAGCTGTTTTTT | CSVERTGAFGQIARGFTAGELFF
TRBJ1-2 | NA | TRBV29-1 | TRBD1 | TGCAGCGCAGACAGGGGGCGCGGCTACACCTTC | CSADRGRGYTF
TRBJ2-7 | NA | TRBV6-5 | NA | TGTGCCATAGCGGAGGGGAGGTACGTCTACGAGCAGTACTTC | CAIAEGRYVYEQYF
TRBJ2-7 | NA | TRBV6-5 | NA | TGTGCCAGCAGTTACGCGGGGACAGCCTACGAGCAGTACTTC | CASSYAGTAYEQYF
TRBJ2-3 | NA | TRBV4-2 | NA | TGTGCCAGCAGCCAAGGGCTAGTTACAGATACGCAGTATTTT | CASSQGLVTDTQYF
TRBJ1-1 | NA | TRBV18 | NA | TGTGCCAGCTCACCACCGGGGCAGGGCTACACTGAAGCTTTCTTT | CASSPPGQGYTEAFF
TRBJ2-1 | NA | TRBV9 | TRBD2 | TGTGCCAGCAGCGTAGTAGGGACTAGCGAATACAATGAGCAGTTCTTC | CASSVVGTSEYNEQFF
TRBJ2-2 | once | TRBV4-3 | TRBD2 | TGCGCCAGCAGCCAAGGATCCGGGGGGGTCGCCGGGGAGCTGTTTTTT | CASSQGSGGVAGELFF
TRBJ1-4 | once | TRBV7-9 | TRBD1 | TGTGCCAGTAGGGGACAGGGTGTTGAAAAACTGTTTTTT | CASRGQGVEKLFF
TRBJ2-5 | NA | TRBV7-9 | TRBD2 | TGTGCCAGCAGCTTAATCGCGGGAGAAGAGACCCAGTACTTC | CASSLIAGEETQYF
TRBJ2-1 | once | TRBV6-6 | TRBD2 | TGTGCCAGCAGCGGAAGCGGGGGTTACAATGAGCAGTTCTTC | CASSGSGGYNEQFF
TRBJ1-5 | NA | TRBV7-6 | TRBD1 | TGTGCCAGCAGCTTAGCGACAAAAACAGGGGAGGGCAATCAGCCCCAGCATTTT | CASSLATKTGEGNQPQHF
TRBJ2-3 | NA | TRBV5-5 | NA | TGTGCCAGCAGACTCGCAATCACAGATACGCAGTATTTT | CASRLAITDTQYF
TRBJ1-2 | NA | TRBV6-1 | NA | TGTGCCAGCAGTGAACCAGAGGGGGCTAACTATGGCTACACCTTC | CASSEPEGANYGYTF
TRBJ2-3 | NA | TRBV18 | TRBD2 | TGTGCCAGCTCACCAAAGGCGGGGGGCCGTGGGCCAGATACGCAGTATTTT | CASSPKAGGRGPDTQYF
TRBJ1-1 | NA | TRBV7-2 | TRBD1 | TGTGCCAGCAGCTTAGAAGGCTACAGGGGGCCCACTGAAGCTTTCTTT | CASSLEGYRGPTEAFF
TRBJ2-2 | NA | TRBV15 | NA | TGTGCCACCAAACCAGGTGTCGAGGGAGGCAGGGGGTTAACCGGGGAGCTGTTTTTT | CATKPGVEGGRGLTGELFF
TRBJ2-1 | NA | TRBV29-1 | TRBD1 | TGCAGCGCGGCGGGGGGGACAGGGGGCATATTCCCCTACAATGAGCAGTTCTTC | CSAAGGTGGIFPYNEQFF
TRBJ1-5 | NA | TRBV6-5 | NA | TGTGCCAGCAGTTACGTTAACAGGGAGCAGCCCCAGCATTTT | CASSYVNREQPQHF
TRBJ2-1 | NA | TRBV9 | TRBD2 | TGTGCCAGCAGCGCGACTAGCGGGAGGGGAGGGGACAATGAGCAGTTCTTC | CASSATSGRGGDNEQFF
TRBJ2-2 | NA | TRBV9 | NA | TGTGCCAGCAGCGTAGCTAGTCAGGGGAACACCGGGGAGCTGTTTTTT | CASSVASQGNTGELFF
TRBJ2-1 | once | TRBV7-2 | NA | TGTGCCAGCAGCTTAGAGCTAGCAGGTGAGCAGTTCTTC | CASSLELAGEQFF
TRBJ2-7 | NA | TRBV5-4 | NA | TGTGCCAGCAGCTTAACAGGGACCGAGCAGTACTTC | CASSLTGTEQYF
TRBJ2-2 | NA | TRBV6-9 | TRBD2 | TGTGCCAGCAGACACAAAGCGGGAGTGGGGACCGGGGAGCTGTTTTTT | CASRHKAGVGTGELFF
TRBJ1-5 | once | TRBV6-5 | NA | TGTGCCAGCAGTTATGGCAGGGGCAATCAGCCCCAGCATTTT | CASSYGRGNQPQHF
TRBJ2-1 | NA | TRBV6-4 | NA | TGTGCCAGCAGTGACTCGGGGGGACCGTACAATGAGCAGTTCTTC | CASSDSGGPYNEQFF
TRBJ1-3 | NA | TRBV7-3 | NA | TGTGCCAGCAGCATGGGACTGCCCGGAAACACCATATATTTT | CASSMGLPGNTIYF
TRBJ1-1 | NA | TRBV4-1 | NA | TGCGCCAGCAGCCACAAAAAAAAGTGGCCCCGATTAGGGGCCTTCTTT | CASSHKKKWPRLGAFF
TRBJ2-7 | NA | TRBV6-1 | TRBD1 | TGTGCCAGCAGTGGGGAAATCCGACAGGGGGACTCCTACGAGCAGTACTTC | CASSGEIRQGDSYEQYF
TRBJ1-3 | NA | TRBV28 | NA | TGTGCCAGCAGCCTAGGAGAATACTCTGGAAACACCATATATTTT | CASSLGEYSGNTIYF
TRBJ1-1 | NA | TRBV30 | NA | TGTGCCTGGAGTGTCGGGGTCACTGAAGCTTTCTTT | CAWSVGVTEAFF
TRBJ2-7 | NA | TRBV7-2 | NA | TGTGCCAGCAGCCAAACCGGGACACCTTACTACGAGCAGTACTTC | CASSQTGTPYYEQYF
TRBJ1-2 | NA | TRBV7-2 | TRBD1 | TGTGCCAGCAGCTCCGACAGGGGGTGGGGCTACACCTTC | CASSSDRGWGYTF
TRBJ2-1 | NA | TRBV6-5 | NA | TGTGCCAGCAGTCCAGACACGTACAATGAGCAGTTCTTC | CASSPDTYNEQFF
TRBJ2-7 | NA | TRBV7-9 | NA | TGTGCCAGCAGCTTTCTGTACGAGCAGTACTTC | CASSFLYEQYF
TRBJ2-7 | NA | TRBV2 | TRBD2 | TGTGCCAGCAGTGGTCTCAGACTAGCGGGACCGCACGAGCAGTACTTC | CASSGLRLAGPHEQYF
TRBJ2-1 | NA | TRBV7-2 | NA | TGTGCCAGCAGCTTACGGGGGCAGGGGGGCAATGAGCAGTTCTTC | CASSLRGQGGNEQFF
TRBJ1-5 | NA | TRBV7-2 | TRBD1 | TGTGCCAGCAACTCACAGGGGGCCCAGCCCCAGCATTTT | CASNSQGAQPQHF
TRBJ2-1 | NA | TRBV19 | TRBD2 | TGTGCCAGTACCCCTAGCGGGAGTAGGTCCTACAATGAGCAGTTCTTC | CASTPSGSRSYNEQFF
TRBJ2-5 | NA | TRBV5-4 | TRBD2 | TGTGCCAGCAGCTTGGGGCTAGCGGGGGGACCCCAAGAGACCCAGTACTTC | CASSLGLAGGPQETQYF
TRBJ2-5 | NA | TRBV5-1 | NA | TGCGCCAGCAGCTGGCGGGGACAGCCTCAAGAGACCCAGTACTTC | CASSWRGQPQETQYF
TRBJ2-5 | NA | TRBV27 | NA | TGTGCCAGCAGTTTAAAGGCAGGGCTAATGGATGGGACCCAGTACTTC | CASSLKAGLMDGTQYF
TRBJ2-3 | NA | TRBV27 | TRBD2 | TGTGCCAGCAGTTTAGGGTTAGCGGGAGGGCTCAGCACAGATACGCAGTATTTT | CASSLGLAGGLSTDTQYF
TRBJ1-5 | NA | TRBV19 | NA | TGTGCCAGTAGGGTGAGGGGGTCTGCCAATCAGCCCCAGCATTTT | CASRVRGSANQPQHF
TRBJ2-5 | few | TRBV30 | NA | TGTGCCTGGGGTACAGGGTACCAAGAGACCCAGTACTTC | CAWGTGYQETQYF
TRBJ1-2 | few | TRBV29-1 | TRBD1 | TGCAGCGTCCCAACCGGGACAGGGCGCGCTGGCTACACCTTC | CSVPTGTGRAGYTF
TRBJ2-3 | NA | TRBV7-6 | TRBD2 | TGTGCCAGCAGCTTCCCCGGGACTAGCGGGGGCACTAGCACAGATACGCAGTATTTT | CASSFPGTSGGTSTDTQYF